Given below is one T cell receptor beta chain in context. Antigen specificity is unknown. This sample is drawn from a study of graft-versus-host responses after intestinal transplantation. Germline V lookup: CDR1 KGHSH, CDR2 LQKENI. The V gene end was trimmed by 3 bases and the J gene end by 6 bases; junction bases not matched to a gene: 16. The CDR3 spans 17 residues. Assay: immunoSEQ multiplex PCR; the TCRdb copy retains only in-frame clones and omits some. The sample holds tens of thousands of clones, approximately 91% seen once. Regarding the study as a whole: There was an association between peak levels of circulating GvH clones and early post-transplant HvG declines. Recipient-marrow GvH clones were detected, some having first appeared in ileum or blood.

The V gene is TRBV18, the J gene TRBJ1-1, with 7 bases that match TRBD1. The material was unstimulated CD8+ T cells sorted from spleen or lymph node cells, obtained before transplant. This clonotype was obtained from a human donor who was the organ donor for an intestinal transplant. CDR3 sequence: CASSPVDRVLGFAEAFF. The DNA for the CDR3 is TGTGCCAGCTCACCGGTAGACAGGGTATTGGGTTTCGCTGAAGCTTTCTTT.